This T cell receptor beta chain was profiled in a study of T cell changes during pregnancy in multiple sclerosis. TCRdb's copy holds only in-frame clones and misses some; the assay was immunoSEQ multiplex PCR. The sample records tens of thousands of clones, around 93% being singletons. This CDR3 contains 13 residues. Germline V CDR1 and CDR2: MNHNS, SASEGT. Trimming shortened V by 6 bases and J by 6 bases, and 13 bases separated the two germline ends. The starting material was CD8+ T cells from peripheral blood mononuclear cells, obtained in the second trimester of pregnancy. The receptor comes from a female donor with multiple sclerosis, enrolled in a pregnancy study. The chain employs TRBV6-1 and TRBJ2-3; D possibly corresponds to TRBD2 (6 bases). The CDR3 loop is CASRREMGDTQYF. CDR3 nucleotide sequence: TGTGCCAGCAGACGGGAGATGGGGGATACGCAGTATTTT.